This T cell receptor (beta chain) was identified during a study of cytomegalovirus exposure and HLA in healthy donors (dated 2017 in TCRdb). The study in broad terms: According to an earlier analysis of a few hundred of the donors, about 179 million T cells yielded 117 million unique TCR beta sequences and around 300 Gb of sequence data. Roughly 300 gigabases of sequencing data and around 88 million unique TCR sequences made up an early release that covered approximately 700 HLA-typed donors. The genetic ancestry cluster associated with self-reported Caucasian donors included 81% of the approximately 410 genotyped donors. The aim of the study was to test whether cataloging public T cell receptors could identify signatures of past pathogen exposure. The T cell repertoires of under 700 subjects were profiled by immunosequencing and related to cytomegalovirus serostatus. A separate validation cohort of over a hundred different subjects was used in addition to the roughly 670-subject first cohort. The study combined high-throughput TCR immunosequencing, statistical association of individual TCRs with disease status, and machine learning to predict cytomegalovirus infection status. To study patterns of TCR occurrence, a later analysis re-analyzed previously published TCR beta repertoires from around 700 donors and added high-resolution HLA genotyping. In the later analysis, no new phenotypic data were used to find candidate immune exposures; instead, reliance was placed on TCR beta sequences and their occurrence across donors. In an earlier analysis of 500 to 650 of the donors, high-throughput TCR beta sequencing was used to judge whether each TCR beta V gene segment behaved as functional or pseudogenic. Donor age, sex, ethnicity and CMV serostatus were compiled alongside the repertoire data. Genome-wide SNP genotypes for about 65% of the 666 donors were used in a later genetic analysis, which treated that subset as a discovery cohort. All discovery cohort repertoires had been generated using a single sequencing platform. HLA typing covered class I and class II loci at four-digit resolution. The number of donors typed differed by locus, with 629-630 for A, B, C, DRB1 and DQB1, more than 500 for DQA1, about 610 for DPA1, and 472 for DPB1. Four to six DR-DQ haplotypes were handled as single units for association and clustering, since linkage in the cohort was strong. Among 350 to 400 genotyped donors of the cohort, an average of approximately 240,000 unique TCR beta nucleotide sequences were sequenced per donor, around 20% of them non-productive.

General findings and caveats noted by the study authors: The study gave a list of some 150 TCR beta chains associated with cytomegalovirus. The earlier analysis of a few hundred of the donors excluded 15 to 20 rarely observed V segments, including chromosome 9 orphons, because counts were too low. A further reported finding was that TCR beta sequences accurately predicted the HLA-A and HLA-B alleles for most subjects in the first cohort. When HLA alleles, especially DR and DQ, strongly co-occurred, attributing TCR associations to individual alleles was difficult. In vitro tests confirmed that three of the cytomegalovirus-associated TCR beta chains recognize cytomegalovirus antigens. According to a later genetic analysis, donors in an Asian-associated ancestry cluster had fewer N-insertions in productive TCRs than the approximately 670-donor mean. In a later genetic analysis, a missense DCLRE1C variant was associated with V-gene and J-gene trimming of TCR beta chains, and the association was replicated in an independent cohort. In a later analysis, most CMV-associated TCR beta chains were found to appear HLA-restricted, with HLA associations seemingly driven largely by CMV exposure. The classifier was reported to diagnose cytomegalovirus status with high specificity and sensitivity in both the original and validation cohorts. CMV serostatus was the only immune exposure information available for the cohort. A later analysis found that TCR association rates varied across HLA loci, with DRB1 alleles showing the most associated TCRs and HLA-C alleles the fewest. Linkage disequilibrium might explain the correlated functional status among segregating V segments, but an unknown experimental factor could not be ruled out. In a later analysis, more than 15,000 TCR beta sequences were associated with specific HLA alleles at a false discovery rate of 0.05. The authors suggested that the approach could potentially be generalized to other disease states and immunological phenotypes. In a later analysis, several top co-occurrence clusters were reported to appear linked to parvovirus B19, influenza, CMV and Epstein-Barr virus. Most TCR sequences were seen in very few donors, while some public TCRs were found in many individuals. Roughly uniform sequencing depth across donors was assumed in presence/absence analyses, although this assumption may not hold. The cohort was sequenced for TCR beta chains only, and without alpha or paired-chain data the features that could be detected were limited. The sequencing pipeline was judged likely to have produced a cluster of highly shared sequence variants as a technical artifact. Because HLA typing was unavailable for some donors at each locus, only the typed subset was used in association tests. In a later analysis, HLA-associated TCR beta chains showed more clonal expansion and lower generation probabilities than non-associated chains that were equally common. In an earlier analysis of some 540 of the donors, most TCR beta V segments appeared in productive rearrangements about 87% or about 30% of the time, broadly matching IMGT annotations.

In total, fewer than 750 healthy bone marrow donors made up the cohort. Cohort members were all nominally healthy when sampled, although unrecorded immune exposures were likely present. The donor tested CMV seropositive and was one of the 289 seropositive cohort members. A peripheral blood sample was provided by each donor, and peripheral blood mononuclear cells were used for TCR beta sequencing. The Qiagen DNeasy Blood Extraction Kit was used to extract genomic DNA from the blood cell samples. Concerning this clone: The antigen it binds to is not known. No base quality values were provided; no much bigger clone lies one nucleotide off.

The library relied on the immunoSEQ multiplex PCR assay. The multiplex PCR relied on a mix of 60 forward primers for TCR Vbeta segments and 13 reverse primers for TCR Jbeta segments. A multiplex PCR assay on genomic DNA amplified the CDR3 region of rearranged TCR beta genes. The amplified TCR beta libraries were sequenced on the Illumina HiSeq System as 87-base-pair reads. In the authors' own workflow: A later analysis counted approximately 76 million unique TCR beta chains across the 666 repertoires, and about 10 million of these chains were shared by at least two donors. A nearest-neighbor algorithm error-corrected the raw reads and collapsed the reads into unique sequences, merging closely related sequences to remove PCR and sequencing errors. V, D and J gene segments were assigned by aligning CDR3 sequences to IMGT reference sequences. Each retained sequence needed at least a six-nucleotide match to both a V gene segment and a J gene segment. A rearrangement was called productive if the CDR3 had no stop codons and remained in frame with V and J, and every other rearrangement was called non-productive. Following IMGT convention, CDR3 was defined as the stretch from the second conserved V-encoded cysteine to the conserved J-encoded phenylalanine. The earlier analysis of about 500 of the donors excluded sequences that lacked an unambiguous match to a single V gene segment. In an earlier analysis of about 590 of the donors, a V segment was called functional when productive rearrangements were above 56.7%, and segregating when the standard deviation between donors exceeded 5%. A statistical classification framework was developed to diagnose cytomegalovirus status using the catalog of TCR beta chain sequences. In a later analysis, V and J genes were assigned by comparing TCR nucleotide sequences against IMGT/GENE-DB human TR gene sequences. Using the TCRdist pipeline, a later analysis assigned CDR3 sequences along with most-parsimonious VDJ recombination scenarios. In a later analysis, each TCR beta chain was defined by its CDR3 amino acid sequence together with its V-gene family, and reads lacking a unique V-gene family were excluded. A later analysis removed several hundred highly shared, low-generation-probability nucleotide sequences to deal with suspected cross-contamination and a sequencing artifact. In a later analysis, a clonal expansion index was calculated for each public chain from normalized within-repertoire ranks of inferred template counts. Generation probabilities in a later analysis came from a VDJ recombination model fitted to out-of-frame rearrangements, and those results were checked against IGoR. In a later analysis, TCR-TCR, TCR-HLA and TCR-CMV co-occurrence was scored with hypergeometric tests, and a repertoire-size bias correction was applied to TCR pairs. False discovery rates were estimated in a later analysis by permuting HLA or CMV assignments 20 times. A later analysis grouped co-occurring TCRs with DBSCAN, adding TCRdist sequence similarity when clustering within HLA-allele-positive subsets. Repertoires with fewer than 30,000 or more than 120,000 public chains were left out of co-occurrence clustering, as were a few repertoires with anomalous nucleotide sharing. TCRdb's version of the immuneACCESS table is confined to in-frame rearrangements and falls short of the full clone set. An unresolved V gene accounts for under half of the shortfall where checked; the remainder is of unknown origin. The V and J calls and clone size come from that table; D and trimming were worked out from the DNA. The sample contains about 140,000 clones, approximately 84% of them found a single time. The top ten clonotypes cover around 1.5% of the sample.

Sequenced sample: PBMCs. This receptor was obtained from a man aged 25 to 40 in good health and CMV-seropositive.

CDR3 protein: CASSNPGGSYEQYF. The bases read TGTGCCAGCAGTAACCCCGGAGGGTCCTACGAGCAGTACTTC. The sequence is built from TRBV4-2 and TRBJ2-7; possibly the D gene is TRBD2, per 6 matching bases. The CDR3 spans 14 residues, from the cysteine through the phenylalanine. The read is trimmed to its CDR3 DNA, 42 bases read in frame from base 1. CDR1 LGHNA and CDR2 YNFKEQ were looked up in the germline V gene. V is pared back by 6 bases and J by 1 base, with 13 bases lying between the germline termini.